The next 21 T cell receptor beta chains were all read from a single sample in a study of CD8+ T cells in alopecia areata. Following RNA extraction, reverse transcription yielded cDNA that acted as the sequencing template. Sequencing was performed with immunoSEQ multiplex PCR; in TCRdb, only in-frame clones are kept and a portion is missing. Counted here are over 8,500 clones, 55% to 75% occurring once; the ten biggest clones make up roughly 15%. Peripheral blood and lesional scalp punch biopsies were taken from alopecia areata patients. The sequenced sample was skin. These receptors were obtained from a human donor with alopecia areata.

In this sample, this clone turned up a few times. The rearrangement uses TRBV15 and TRBJ2-7; perhaps TRBD1 as D (5 bases). The V and J ends lost 1 base and 0 bases respectively, with 7 bases between them. This CDR3 is built from 14 residues. CDR1 and CDR2 from the germline V gene are LNHNV and YYDKDF (reference sequence). This CDR3 is CATSRVGVSYEQYF. CDR3 in DNA: TGTGCCACCAGCAGAGTAGGGGTCTCCTACGAGCAGTACTTC. The complete variable domain, with remaining parts taken from reference TRBV15 and TRBJ2-7, reads DAMVIQNPRYQVTQFGKPVTLSCSQTLNHNVMYWYQQKSSQAPKLLFHYYDKDFNNEADTPDNFQSRRPNTSFCFLDIRSPGLGDTAMYLCATSRVGVSYEQYFGPGTRLTVT.

The V and J genes are TRBV7-8 and TRBJ2-7; D remains unclear. The V gene lost 4 bases and the J gene lost 0 bases, with 4 bases spanning the gap. CDR3 length: 12 amino acids. CDR1 is SGHVS and CDR2 is FQNEAQ in the germline V gene. CDR3 DNA: TGTGCCAGCAGCTCCCTCTCCTACGAGCAGTACTTC. As protein: CASSSLSYEQYF.

The chain uses TRBV7-9 and TRBJ2-7; 8 bases match TRBD2. The germline V gene has CDR1 SEHNR and CDR2 FQNEAQ (reference sequence). CDR3 length: 14 residues. The J segment lost 2 bases and the V segment lost 3 bases, leaving 3 bases of the junction unmatched. The CDR3 is CASSLRGAPYEQYF. The CDR3, as DNA: TGTGCCAGCAGCTTGCGGGGGGCACCCTACGAGCAGTACTTC.

The chain carries TRBV7-9 and TRBJ1-1, with D perhaps matching TRBD1 (5 bases). The CDR3 consists of 13 residues. V lost 4 bases and J lost 4, with 10 bases in between. CDR1 and CDR2 from the germline V gene are SEHNR and FQNEAQ (reference sequence). This chain's CDR3 is CASSSLGGTEAFF. The CDR3 nucleotides read TGTGCCAGCAGCTCGCTCGGGGGCACTGAAGCTTTCTTT.

V is TRBV7-1 and J is TRBJ2-7; 7 positions match TRBD1. TRBV7-1 is treated as an ORF (open reading frame) with a function not yet certain. Trimming removed 4 bases from V and 1 base from J; junction bases left unmatched: 1. The CDR3 has 13 amino acids. CDR3 region: CASSWGQSYEQYF. The CDR3 nucleotides read TGTGCCAGCAGCTGGGGACAGTCCTACGAGCAGTACTTC.

The rearrangement links TRBV7-2 to TRBJ1-5; no definite D call. Germline-derived CDR1 and CDR2 are SGHTA and FQGNSA. V dropped 1 base and J dropped 0 bases, with 7 bases sitting between them. The CDR3 is 15 residues long. The CDR3 is CASSLEGTSNQPQHF. The CDR3 DNA is TGTGCCAGCAGCTTAGAAGGCACTAGCAATCAGCCCCAGCATTTT.

The genes are TRBV28 and TRBJ2-7; 7 bases fit TRBD2. The germline CDR1 and CDR2 sequences are MDHEN and SYDVKM. There are 14 residues in the CDR3. The V and J ends lost 7 bases and 2 bases, in that order; junction bases with no gene match: 8. CDR3 sequence reads: CASNPGGRAYEQYF. CDR3 nucleotides: TGTGCCAGCAACCCCGGGGGGAGGGCCTACGAGCAGTACTTC. Combining the CDR3 with reference TRBV28 and TRBJ2-7 gives the whole variable domain DVKVTQSSRYLVKRTGEKVFLECVQDMDHENMFWYRQDPGLGLRLIYFSYDVKMKEKGDIPEGYSVSREKKERFSLILESASTNQTSMYLCASNPGGRAYEQYFGPGTRLTVT.

The chain has TRBV5-1 and TRBJ2-5; possibly TRBD1 for D (5 bases). V shed 2 bases and J shed 3 bases, with 11 bases lying between them. CDR1 and CDR2 from the germline V gene are SGHRS and YFSETQ. This CDR3 comprises 14 residues. The CDR3 DNA follows: TGCGCCAGCAGCTTTGGGCAGGGTGAAGAGACCCAGTACTTC. Its translation is CASSFGQGEETQYF.

V and J are TRBV5-6 and TRBJ2-2, with 8 bases lining up with TRBD1. The CDR3 runs 14 residues. Germline values: CDR1 SGHDT, CDR2 YYEEEE. J gave up 5 bases and V 1 base, and 1 base lay outside the gene matches. The CDR3 bases are TGTGCCAGCAGCTTGAGACAGGGGACCGGGGAGCTGTTTTTT. As protein: CASSLRQGTGELFF. Complete variable domain (other parts from reference TRBV5-6 and TRBJ2-2): DAGVTQSPTHLIKTRGQQVTLRCSPKSGHDTVSWYQQALGQGPQFIFQYYEEEERQRGNFPDRFSGHQFPNYSSELNVNALLLGDSALYLCASSLRQGTGELFFGEGSRLTVL.

The genes are TRBV5-1 and TRBJ1-3; unclear D gene. Trimming stripped 0 bases from V and 0 bases from J, with 16 bases between. The length of the CDR3 is 18 residues. Germline V gives CDR1 SGHRS, CDR2 YFSETQ. The DNA for the CDR3 is TGCGCCAGCAGCTTGGACTCCGGGGTGGGGAGCTCTGGAAACACCATATATTTT. It specifies CASSLDSGVGSSGNTIYF.

V gene TRBV5-1 combines with J gene TRBJ1-2; the D is unclear. The germline CDR1 and CDR2 sequences are SGHRS and YFSETQ. This CDR3 comprises 15 residues. The V end lost 6 bases, the J end lost 4 bases, and 19 bases lay between the germline ends. The CDR3 spells CASNLDHGRTYGYTF. The CDR3 DNA is TGCGCCAGCAACCTAGACCATGGGCGCACCTATGGCTACACCTTC.

The chain uses TRBV4-3 and TRBJ2-7; D is ambiguous. The germline CDR1 and CDR2 sequences are LGHNA and YSLEER. The CDR3 totals 15 residues. With 3 bases removed from V and 4 bases from J, the gap between germline ends came to 16 bases. The CDR3 DNA reads TGCGCCAGCAGCCAGCCCCTAAAGGGTTCTTACGAGCAGTACTTC. This gives the protein CASSQPLKGSYEQYF.

This chain links TRBV4-3 with TRBJ2-2, with a weak D call TRBD2 (6 bases). The CDR3 loop spans 15 amino acids. Trimming pared 0 bases from V and 13 bases from J, leaving 18 bases between. CDR1 and CDR2 from the germline V gene are LGHNA and YSLEER. CDR3 amino acids: CASSQDWGGHVVLFF. The CDR3 bases are TGCGCCAGCAGCCAAGATTGGGGAGGACACGTTGTGCTGTTTTTT.

This clone appeared a few times. The CDR3 here is CASSKSRDEQYF. Written as DNA, the CDR3 is TGTGCCAGCAGTAAGTCCAGGGATGAGCAGTACTTC. This rearrangement joins TRBV7-2 to TRBJ2-7; a possible D gene is TRBD1 (5 bases). The V gene's germline CDR1 is SGHTA and CDR2 FQGNSA. V gave up 6 bases and J gave up 7 bases, with 13 bases separating them. The CDR3 spans 12 residues.

The chain recombines TRBV7-9 with TRBJ2-3; 7 bases fit TRBD2. V shed 2 bases, J shed 1 base, and the junction held 0 bases outside the gene matches. The CDR3 totals 14 residues. The germline V gene has CDR1 SEHNR and CDR2 FQNEAQ (reference sequence). The CDR3 DNA reads as TGTGCCAGCAGCTTACTAGCGGGCACAGATACGCAGTATTTT. Translated, it gives CASSLLAGTDTQYF.

This sequence joins TRBV29-1 and TRBJ2-3; D gene uncertain. Germline V gives CDR1 SQVTM, CDR2 ANQGSEA. Deletions cut 6 bases from V and 4 bases from J, with 11 bases between. The length of the CDR3 is 12 residues. The CDR3 protein is CSVGRPPDTQYF. The DNA for the CDR3 is TGCAGCGTAGGACGGCCCCCAGATACGCAGTATTTT.

The chain carries TRBV7-2 and TRBJ2-1; TRBD1 agrees at 9 bases. Germline V gene data show CDR1 as SGHTA and CDR2 as FQGNSA. The J segment lost 7 bases and the V segment lost 1 base, leaving 8 bases of the junction unmatched. CDR3 length: 16 residues. The CDR3 sequence: CASSLDGTGRGNEQFF. CDR3 nucleotides: TGTGCCAGCAGCTTAGATGGGACAGGGAGGGGGAATGAGCAGTTCTTC. Complete variable domain (other parts from reference TRBV7-2 and TRBJ2-1): GAGVSQSPSNKVTEKGKDVELRCDPISGHTALYWYRQSLGQGLEFLIYFQGNSAPDKSGLPSDRFSAERTGGSVSTLTIQRTQQEDSAVYLCASSLDGTGRGNEQFFGPGTRLTVL.

The chain employs TRBV29-1 and TRBJ2-7; maybe TRBD2 (5 bases). The CDR3 runs 13 residues. Germline V gene data show CDR1 as SQVTM and CDR2 as ANQGSEA. Trimming shortened V by 0 bases and J by 0 bases, and 6 bases separated the two germline ends. Here the CDR3 DNA reads TGCAGCGTTGAAGAGGACTCCTCCTACGAGCAGTACTTC. Protein: CSVEEDSSYEQYF.

The rearrangement uses TRBV6-1 and TRBJ2-5; TRBD2 is a possible D gene (5 bases). This CDR3 has 14 amino acids. V lost 8 bases and J 1 base, leaving 14 bases between the germline ends. CDR1 MNHNS and CDR2 SASEGT come from the germline V gene. CDR3 sequence (DNA): TGTGCCAGCGGAGAAAGGCGGGTCCAAGAGACCCAGTACTTC. Protein product: CASGERRVQETQYF.

The J gene is TRBJ2-7, the V gene TRBV15, with a possible D match to TRBD2 (6 bases). Trimming removed 1 base from V and 3 bases from J, with 13 bases in between. The CDR3 runs 15 residues. The germline gives CDR1 LNHNV, CDR2 YYDKDF (reference sequence). The CDR3, as DNA: TGTGCCACCAGCAGAGTCGGGGACTCATTCTACGAGCAGTACTTC. This translates into CATSRVGDSFYEQYF.

V is TRBV29-1 and J is TRBJ2-1; no firm D call. Between the trimmed V and J ends, which lost 3 bases and 0 bases, there was a span of 12 bases. The CDR3 extends over 15 amino acids. CDR1 is SQVTM and CDR2 is ANQGSEA in the germline V gene. CDR3 DNA sequence: TGCAGCGTTGAGTCGGCCTGGGGCTCCTACAATGAGCAGTTCTTC. It codes for CSVESAWGSYNEQFF.